This entry lists 27 T cell receptor beta chains sequenced from one sample in a study of T cell repertoires and HLA-DP antigens. Produced via immunoSEQ multiplex PCR; TCRdb's table is partial and in-frame only. This table holds some 110,000 clones, more than 85% found once. These receptors' antigens are unknown. Sample: CD4+ T cells from PBMCs. The receptors stem from a woman between 18 and 30 years old in good health and CMV-seronegative.

V usage is TRBV9 and J usage is TRBJ2-5; D not certain. CDR1 is SGDLS and CDR2 is YYNGEE in the germline V gene. CDR3 length: 16 residues. The germline V and J ends were trimmed by 4 bases and 2 bases, with 18 bases remaining between them. CDR3 sequence reads: CASSPLGGRLQETQYF. The CDR3 DNA is TGTGCCAGCAGCCCCCTCGGCGGACGGCTACAAGAGACCCAGTACTTC.

The rearrangement uses TRBV5-5 and TRBJ2-7; 7 bases match TRBD1. Germline V gives CDR1 SGHKS, CDR2 YYEKEE (reference sequence). Trimming cost V 4 bases and J 4 bases; bases outside gene matches: 8. CDR3 length equals 14 residues. The CDR3 bases are TGTGCCAGCAGCACTTGGGACAGCCTGTACGAGCAGTACGTC. It translates to CASSTWDSLYEQYV.

This clone occurred once. CDR3 in DNA: TGTGCCAGCAGTTTGGGAGGACTTCCCGGGGGAGCTTTCTTT. It specifies CASSLGGLPGGAFF. This chain joins TRBV28 and TRBJ1-1, with a weak D call TRBD1 (5 bases). Germline CDR1 is MDHEN and CDR2 is SYDVKM. V lost 3 bases to trimming and J lost 10 bases, with 18 bases between them. This CDR3 spans 14 amino acids.

CDR3 nucleotide sequence: TGTGCCAGCAGTGAATGGTCAGGTGATAATTCACCCCTCCACTTT. Protein product: CASSEWSGDNSPLHF. This chain connects TRBV25-1 to TRBJ1-6; no definite D call. The CDR3 loop spans 15 amino acids. CDR1 and CDR2 from the germline V gene are MGHDK and SYGVNS. V dropped 1 base and J dropped 5 bases, with 9 bases sitting between them.

The table lists this clone with a count of one. The chain combines TRBV28 with TRBJ2-6; possible D gene TRBD1, 5 bases. Germline lookup yields CDR1 MDHEN and CDR2 SYDVKM. The V end was cut by 6 bases, the J end by 0 bases, with 12 bases between. This CDR3 has 16 amino acids. The CDR3 protein is CASRKPTASGANVLTF. The CDR3 coding sequence is TGTGCCAGCAGAAAACCGACAGCCTCTGGGGCCAACGTCCTGACTTTC.

V gene TRBV21-1 combines with J gene TRBJ1-2. TRBV21-1 is described as a pseudogene. The CDR3 sequence is 15 residues long. The CDR3 DNA reads as TGTGCCAGCAGCAAAATCCGGGATCCGAACTATGGCTACACCTTC. It yields the protein CASSKIRDPNYGYTF.

This clone has a single count. The V gene is TRBV4-1, the J gene TRBJ2-4; tentatively, D is TRBD1 or TRBD2 (5 bases each). Germline-derived CDR1 and CDR2 are MGHRA and YSYEKL. This CDR3 has 19 amino acids. The ends were cut back, 2 bases at V and 3 bases at J, with 23 bases in the middle. The CDR3 is CASSQKSGGTRADKNIQYF. The CDR3 DNA follows: TGCGCCAGCAGCCAAAAAAGTGGAGGCACCAGGGCGGACAAAAACATTCAGTACTTC.

The chain has TRBV9 and TRBJ2-2, with 10 bases matching TRBD1. CDR1 and CDR2 (germline): SGDLS, YYNGEE. The CDR3 spans 14 residues. V shed 7 bases, J shed 6 bases, and the junction held 6 bases outside the gene matches. CDR3 residues: CASSMGTGAGELFF. The CDR3 DNA reads as TGTGCCAGCTCCATGGGGACAGGGGCCGGGGAGCTGTTTTTT.

This clone was seen just once. The chain uses TRBV11-2 and TRBJ2-3; 8 bases are shared with TRBD2. Germline trimming cut 5 bases from V and 1 base from J; bases unmatched to any gene: 8. The CDR3 spans 16 residues. CDR1 SGHAT and CDR2 FQNNGV come from the germline V gene. The CDR3 sequence is CASSTHGGAGTDTQYF. The CDR3 DNA reads as TGTGCCAGCAGCACCCACGGGGGGGCCGGCACAGATACGCAGTATTTT.

The chain is built from TRBV7-3 and TRBJ2-3, with 9 bases that match TRBD2. Germline V gives CDR1 SGHTA, CDR2 FQGTGA. The trim removed 2 bases at V and 1 base at J, leaving 1 base unmatched. This CDR3 is 15 amino acids long. This CDR3 is CASSLAGGRTDTQYF. Written as DNA, the CDR3 is TGTGCCAGCAGCTTAGCGGGAGGGCGCACAGATACGCAGTATTTT.

The chain is built from TRBV19 and TRBJ1-2; 8 nucleotides line up with TRBD1. Germline lookup yields CDR1 LNHDA and CDR2 SQIVND (reference sequence). V lost 5 bases to trimming and J lost 2 bases; unmatched junction nucleotides: 7. The CDR3 spans 15 residues. CDR3 sequence: CASSARDRPNYGYTF. For the CDR3, the DNA is TGTGCCAGTAGTGCGAGGGACAGGCCCAACTATGGCTACACCTTC.

V usage is TRBV11-3 and J usage is TRBJ2-1; D ambiguous. The length of the CDR3 is 12 residues. Germline-derived CDR1 and CDR2 are SGHNT and YENEEA. The V gene lost 3 bases and the J gene lost 6 bases, with 6 bases spanning the gap. The CDR3 DNA follows: TGTGCCAGCAGCTTCCACTCCAATGAGCAGTTCTTC. Translated, it gives CASSFHSNEQFF.

This chain links TRBV7-2 with TRBJ1-6; 10 positions agree with TRBD1. Germline V CDR1 and CDR2: SGHTA, FQGNSA. This CDR3 comprises 14 residues. The J segment lost 10 bases and the V segment lost 5 bases, leaving 5 bases of the junction unmatched. The CDR3 coding sequence is TGTGCCAGCAGCAAAGGGACAGGGGCATCACCCCTCCACTTT. Residues: CASSKGTGASPLHF.

The chain employs TRBV7-3 and TRBJ2-2; 7 bases match TRBD1. Per the germline V gene, CDR1 is SGHTA and CDR2 is FQGTGA. The CDR3 spans 16 residues. V dropped 2 bases and J dropped 5; count of bases not matched to a gene: 8. The CDR3 loop is CASSLRVQGQTGELFF. Here the CDR3 DNA reads TGTGCCAGCAGCTTACGAGTACAGGGACAGACCGGGGAGCTGTTTTTT.

The rearrangement links TRBV5-6 to TRBJ2-3; no clear D. This CDR3 region has 13 residues. Germline CDR1 reads SGHDT; CDR2 reads YYEEEE. Trimming removed 4 bases at V and 9 bases at J, with 15 bases between. CDR3 loop: CASSVPRERTQYF. CDR3 coding DNA: TGTGCCAGCAGCGTCCCACGTGAAAGGACGCAGTATTTT.

Only one count was recorded for this clone. The rearrangement links TRBV5-6 to TRBJ2-5, with 9 positions matching TRBD1. J lost 0 bases, V lost 4 bases, and 7 bases had no gene match. CDR1 SGHDT and CDR2 YYEEEE come from the germline V gene. The CDR3 runs 16 residues. This chain's CDR3 is CASSLTGTGYQETQYF. The CDR3 DNA is TGTGCCAGCAGCCTAACCGGGACAGGGTACCAAGAGACCCAGTACTTC.

J is TRBJ2-3 and V is TRBV7-2, with a weak D call TRBD1 (5 bases). The CDR3 consists of 14 residues. CDR1 and CDR2 from the germline V gene are SGHTA and FQGNSA. V lost 6 bases and J lost 2, with 12 bases in between. In DNA form, the CDR3 reads TGTGCCAGCAGAGGGGCGCCGCCCACAGATACGCAGTATTTT. Translating gives CASRGAPPTDTQYF.

The chain recombines TRBV10-3 with TRBJ2-5, with D uncertain. Deletions cut 3 bases from V and 3 bases from J, with 11 bases between. The CDR3 is 14 amino acids. Germline lookup yields CDR1 ENHRY and CDR2 SYGVKD. This CDR3 reads CAISDPKLKETQYF. CDR3 nucleotide sequence: TGTGCCATCAGTGACCCCAAGCTAAAAGAGACCCAGTACTTC.

This chain links TRBV9 with TRBJ2-6; weak D call: TRBD2 (6 bases). CDR3 size: 18 residues. Germline V lookup: CDR1 SGDLS, CDR2 YYNGEE. Between the trimmed V and J ends, which lost 4 bases and 4 bases, there was a span of 21 bases. The CDR3 sequence is CASSPRVLAINGANVLTF. As DNA, the CDR3 is TGTGCCAGCAGCCCGAGGGTACTAGCTATCAACGGGGCCAACGTCCTGACTTTC.

V and J are TRBV6-5 and TRBJ1-1, with a tentative D call TRBD1 (6 bases). Germline V gene data show CDR1 as MNHEY and CDR2 as SVGAGI. The CDR3 consists of 12 residues. Trimming took 5 bases from V and 5 from J, leaving 9 bases between them. This CDR3 reads CASSQGLTEAFF. CDR3 DNA sequence: TGTGCCAGCAGTCAGGGGTTAACTGAAGCTTTCTTT.

The chain combines TRBV19 with TRBJ2-1; 11 bases are shared with TRBD2. Per the germline V gene, CDR1 is LNHDA and CDR2 is SQIVND (reference sequence). The CDR3 sequence is 15 residues long. Trimming cost V 1 base and J 6 bases; bases outside gene matches: 2. The CDR3 DNA reads TGTGCCAGTAGTATAGGACTAGCGGGGAGCAATGAGCAGTTCTTC. Protein: CASSIGLAGSNEQFF.

V is TRBV5-5 and J is TRBJ1-2, with D hard to call. This CDR3 comprises 13 residues. Trimming stripped 0 bases from V and 0 bases from J, with 3 bases between. CDR1 and CDR2 from the germline V gene are SGHKS and YYEKEE (reference sequence). DNA for the CDR3: TGTGCCAGCAGCTTGGCTGCTAACTATGGCTACACCTTC. This codes for CASSLAANYGYTF.

The rearrangement links TRBV27 to TRBJ2-6; the D gene is possibly TRBD1 (6 bases). V shed 4 bases and J shed 0 bases, with 10 bases lying between them. From germline, CDR1 is MNHEY and CDR2 SMNVEV (reference sequence). The CDR3 totals 16 residues. This CDR3 reads CASSYIQGSGANVLTF. CDR3 DNA sequence: TGTGCCAGCAGTTATATACAGGGCTCTGGGGCCAACGTCCTGACTTTC.

The V call is TRBV28, the J call TRBJ1-1; weak D call: TRBD1 (5 bases). The CDR3 spans 14 residues. V was cut by 4 bases and J by 5 bases, with 14 bases left in between. Germline CDR1 is MDHEN and CDR2 is SYDVKM. CDR3 protein: CASSSSGMWTEAFF. The CDR3 DNA is TGTGCCAGCAGTTCATCAGGGATGTGGACTGAAGCTTTCTTT.

This sequence joins TRBV2 and TRBJ2-5; 7 nucleotides align to TRBD1. Germline CDR1 and CDR2: SNHLY and FYNNEI. This CDR3 has 14 amino acids. After removal of 4 bases from V and 4 bases from J, the junction contained 6 bases not matched to a gene. This CDR3 is CASSGQGGLETQYF. Here the CDR3 DNA reads TGTGCCAGCAGTGGACAGGGTGGTTTAGAGACCCAGTACTTC.

This sequence joins TRBV28 and TRBJ1-1; D gene ambiguous. The V gene's germline CDR1 is MDHEN and CDR2 SYDVKM. V dropped 4 bases and J dropped 11 bases, with 14 bases sitting between them. The length of the CDR3 is 12 residues. The CDR3 loop reads CASSSEPFHAFF. CDR3 bases: TGTGCCAGCAGTTCCGAGCCCTTCCACGCTTTCTTT.

The sample holds one count of this clone. The V and J genes are TRBV7-2 and TRBJ1-2; D remains ambiguous. Trimming left V 2 bases short and J 6 bases short, with 19 bases between. The CDR3 has 16 residues. Germline CDR1 reads SGHTA; CDR2 reads FQGNSA. This chain's CDR3 is CASSLYPDGRSHGYTF. The CDR3 bases are TGTGCCAGCAGCTTATATCCAGACGGGCGTTCTCATGGCTACACCTTC. The complete variable domain, with remaining parts taken from reference TRBV7-2 and TRBJ1-2, reads GAGVSQSPSNKVTEKGKDVELRCDPISGHTALYWYRQSLGQGLEFLIYFQGNSAPDKSGLPSDRFSAERTGGSVSTLTIQRTQQEDSAVYLCASSLYPDGRSHGYTFGSGTRLTVV.